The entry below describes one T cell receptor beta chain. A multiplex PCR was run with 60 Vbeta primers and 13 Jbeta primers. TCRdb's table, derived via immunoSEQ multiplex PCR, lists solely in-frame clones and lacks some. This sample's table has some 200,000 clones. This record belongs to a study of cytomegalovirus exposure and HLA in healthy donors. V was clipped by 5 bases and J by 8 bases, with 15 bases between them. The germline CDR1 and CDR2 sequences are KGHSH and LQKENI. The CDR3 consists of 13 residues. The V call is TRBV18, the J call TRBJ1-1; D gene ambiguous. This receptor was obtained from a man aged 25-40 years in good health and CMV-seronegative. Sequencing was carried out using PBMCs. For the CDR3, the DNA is TGTGCCAGCTCATCGAGAGAGGGCTGGGAAGCTTTCTTT. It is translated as CASSSREGWEAFF.